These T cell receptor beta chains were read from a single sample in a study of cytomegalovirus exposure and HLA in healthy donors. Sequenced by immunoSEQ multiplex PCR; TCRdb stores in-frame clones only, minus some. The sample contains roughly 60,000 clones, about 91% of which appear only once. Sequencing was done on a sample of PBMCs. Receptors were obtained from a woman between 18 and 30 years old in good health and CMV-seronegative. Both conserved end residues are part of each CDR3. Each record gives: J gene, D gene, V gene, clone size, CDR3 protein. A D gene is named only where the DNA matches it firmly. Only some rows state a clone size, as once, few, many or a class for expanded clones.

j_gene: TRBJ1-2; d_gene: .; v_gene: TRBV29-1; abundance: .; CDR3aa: CSVERYYGYTF
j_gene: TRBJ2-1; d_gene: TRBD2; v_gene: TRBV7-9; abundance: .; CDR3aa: CASSLSLAGVNEQFF
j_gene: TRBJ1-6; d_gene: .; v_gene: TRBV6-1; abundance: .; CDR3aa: CASSIGNNSPLHF
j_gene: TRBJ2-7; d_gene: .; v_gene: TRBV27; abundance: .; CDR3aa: CASSFTGSYEQYF
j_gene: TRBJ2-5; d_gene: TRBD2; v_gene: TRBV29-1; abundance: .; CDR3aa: CSDTNMGEGTQYF
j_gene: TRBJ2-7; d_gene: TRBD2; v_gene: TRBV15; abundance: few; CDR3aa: CATSRSTSGRAAEQYF
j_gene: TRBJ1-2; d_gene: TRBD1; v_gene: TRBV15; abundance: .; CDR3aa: CATSRGDRGYGYTF
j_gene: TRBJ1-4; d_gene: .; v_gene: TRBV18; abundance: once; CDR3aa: CASSRGMEASEKLFF
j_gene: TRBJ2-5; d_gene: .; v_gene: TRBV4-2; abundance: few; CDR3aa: CASSQDVGGTQYF
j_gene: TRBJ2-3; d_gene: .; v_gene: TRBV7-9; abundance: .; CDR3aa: CASTWSFLDTQYF
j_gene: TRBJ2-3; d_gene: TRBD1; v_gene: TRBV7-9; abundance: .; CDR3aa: CASNTLPWTGGLDTQYF
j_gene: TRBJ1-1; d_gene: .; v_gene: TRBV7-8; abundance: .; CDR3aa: CASSLVSPTEAFF
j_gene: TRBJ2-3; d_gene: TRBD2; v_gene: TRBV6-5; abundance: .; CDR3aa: CASSYSASGKEDTQYF
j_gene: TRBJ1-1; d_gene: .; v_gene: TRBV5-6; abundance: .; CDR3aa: CASSLWTEYTEAFF
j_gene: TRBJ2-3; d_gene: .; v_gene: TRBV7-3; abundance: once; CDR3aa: CASNLGGADTQYF
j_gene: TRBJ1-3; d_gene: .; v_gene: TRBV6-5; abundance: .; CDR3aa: CASRQTGGNTIYF